This T cell receptor (beta chain) was sequenced for a study of T-cell reconstitution after alpha-beta-depleted transplantation in children (dated by TCRdb to the mid-2010s). For context, the study as a whole: Using TCR repertoire profiling, the study followed T-cell immune reconstitution in a quantitative way in children after TCRalphabeta/CD19-depleted allogeneic hematopoietic cell transplantation.

Libraries were constructed by PCR. Sequencing was carried out with an Illumina HiSeq 2500. TCR libraries were prepared with molecular barcoding, using unique molecular identifiers to normalize TCRbeta repertoire quantification. TCRdb reprocessing: public reads trimmed at Q25 with fastp, clones called with MiXCR, in-frame beta chains kept. Every distinct CDR3 protein forms one entry, paired with its most common genes and DNA. The sample table shows roughly 500,000 distinct CDR3 sequences, and under 15% are seen once. Less than 6.5% of the sample goes to the ten largest clones. CDR1 and CDR2 (LNHNV, YYDKDF) derive from the germline V gene (reference sequence). Trimmed from V: 6 bases; trimmed from J: 2 bases; junction bases lacking a gene match: 4. The CDR3 has 14 amino acids, counting the end cysteine and phenylalanine. Left in the record is the CDR3 DNA by itself, 42 bases read in frame from the first base.

This clonotype came up many times. Its antigen is not yet known. Qualities for individual bases were not recorded, and no much larger clone is one base off. Source: PBMCs from the stem cell graft donor, taken from the stem cell graft. The receptor was derived from a human donor who donated a stem cell graft to a child with combined immunodeficiency. The chain is made from TRBV15 and TRBJ2-1; a stretch of 7 junction bases matches TRBD2. The DNA sequence is as follows: TGTGCCACCAGTAATGGACTAGCCTACAATGAGCAGTTCTTC. It specifies CATSNGLAYNEQFF.